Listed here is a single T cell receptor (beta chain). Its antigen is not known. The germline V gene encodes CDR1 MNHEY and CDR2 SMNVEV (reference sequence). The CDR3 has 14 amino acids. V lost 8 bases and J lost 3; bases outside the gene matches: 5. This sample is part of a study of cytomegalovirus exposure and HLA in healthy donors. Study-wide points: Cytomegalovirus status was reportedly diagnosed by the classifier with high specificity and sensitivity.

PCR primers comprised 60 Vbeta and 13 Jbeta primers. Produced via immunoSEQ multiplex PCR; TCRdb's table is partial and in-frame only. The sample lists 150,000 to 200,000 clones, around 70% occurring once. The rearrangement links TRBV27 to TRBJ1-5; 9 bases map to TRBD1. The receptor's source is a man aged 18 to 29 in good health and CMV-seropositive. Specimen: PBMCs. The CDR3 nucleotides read TGTGCCAGCCGGACAGGGGTTGACAATCAGCCCCAGCATTTT. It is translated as CASRTGVDNQPQHF.